This T cell receptor (beta chain) was sequenced in a study of beta chain features in type 1 diabetes. Investigators reverse transcribed all isolated RNA, so they sequenced expressed TCRB transcripts. Assay: immunoSEQ multiplex PCR; the TCRdb copy retains only in-frame clones and omits some. The sample carries about 370,000 clones, roughly a tenth recorded once. By way of CD45RO/CCR7/CD25/CD127/CD95/CD27, the CD4+ regulatory, stem cell-like memory, central memory and naive cells were sorted. The CDR3 spans 16 residues. Germline loops: CDR1 WNHNN, CDR2 SYGVQD (reference sequence). V was pared by 6 bases and J by 7 bases, with 25 bases between. This clone was picked up a small number of times. Its antigen is still unknown. Study-wide points: Within each of all four CD4+ subsets, Type 1 diabetes patients had TCRB CDR3s that were moderately but significantly shorter. Lower insertion and higher deletion counts appeared at VDJ junctions in type 1 diabetes patients.

This TCR derives from a young man with type 1 diabetes. Sequenced material: central memory CD4+ T cells from blood. The J gene is TRBJ2-7, the V gene TRBV10-1; tentative D call: TRBD2 (7 bases). CDR3 nucleotide sequence: TGCGCCAGCAGCCCCGGACAGAAAGCGGGATCTGGTGAGCAGTACTTC. This codes for CASSPGQKAGSGEQYF.